Sequencing of this T cell receptor beta chain was carried out in a study of blood T cell repertoires in COVID-19. Study-wide background: Researchers got acute and convalescent COVID-19 samples from the United States, Italy and Spain. In each case, the material was cDNA or gDNA derived from T cells, B-cell-depleted T cells, or PBMCs.

The germline V and J ends were trimmed by 1 base and 3 bases, with 18 bases remaining between them. The CDR3 sequence is 17 residues long. Germline lookup yields CDR1 SNHLY and CDR2 FYNNEI. Generated by immunoSEQ multiplex PCR, the TCRdb table keeps only in-frame clones and is missing some. The sample carries around 79,000 clones, 88% recorded once. The rearrangement links TRBV2 to TRBJ1-2, with a possible D match to TRBD1 (5 bases). Sequenced sample: peripheral blood. The TCR sequence derives from a human donor in a cohort sampled during active COVID-19. CDR3 coding DNA: TGTGCCAGCAGTGAAGGACAGATACCCTTTAATGACTATGGCTACACCTTC. Its translation: CASSEGQIPFNDYGYTF. The entire variable domain, with the rest obtained from reference TRBV2 and TRBJ1-2, is as follows: EPEVTQTPSHQVTQMGQEVILRCVPISNHLYFYWYRQILGQKVEFLVSFYNNEISEKSEIFDDQFSVERPDGSNFTLKIRSTKLEDSAMYFCASSEGQIPFNDYGYTFGSGTRLTVV.